The next 15 T cell receptor beta chains were all read from a single sample in a study of T-cell memory formation after mild COVID-19. TCRdb redid the calling of the 5' RACE reads with MiXCR, one entry per CDR3 protein. The table has some 150,000 distinct CDR3 sequences, about 6.1% seen once; the top ten hold about 2.1%. The sequencing input was PBMCs or a T cell subset sorted from them (not recorded which). These receptors were collected from an adult woman who had mild COVID-19 (a few samples of this study predate the infection). Cell type and time point are not known.

This clonotype was found many times. V is TRBV12-3 or TRBV12-4 and J is TRBJ1-6; maybe TRBD1 (5 bases). V dropped 6 bases and J dropped 6 bases, with 12 bases sitting between them. The CDR3 is made up of 14 amino acids. As DNA, the CDR3 is TGTGCCAGCAGGTCCGGGACGGGTAATTCACCCCTCCACTTT. As protein: CASRSGTGNSPLHF.

This clonotype was counted between two and nine times. The rearrangement joins TRBV29-1 to TRBJ2-1; 8 bases align to TRBD2. Germline values: CDR1 SQVTM, CDR2 ANQGSEA. The CDR3 has 15 amino acids. The V gene end was trimmed by 3 bases and the J gene end by 7 bases; junction bases not matched to a gene: 11. In DNA form, the CDR3 reads TGCAGCGTTGAGTTTGCGAGCGGGAGTGTGAATGAGCAGTTCTTC. Amino acid sequence: CSVEFASGSVNEQFF.

In this sample, this clonotype turned up a few times. The rearrangement links TRBV9 to TRBJ1-5; D is unresolved. CDR3 length equals 16 residues. Germline CDR1 and CDR2: SGDLS and YYNGEE. Trimming pared 0 bases from V and 7 bases from J, leaving 17 bases between. This chain's CDR3 is CASSVEPIQGKQPQHF. In nucleotides, the CDR3 is TGTGCCAGCAGCGTAGAACCCATACAAGGAAAGCAGCCCCAGCATTTT.

This clonotype was found many times. The CDR3 region has the DNA TGTGCCAGCAGTTCTTCAGGGATTGGATTTGAGACCCAGTACTTC. Translated, it gives CASSSSGIGFETQYF. This chain links TRBV12-3 or TRBV12-4 with TRBJ2-5, with D possibly being TRBD1 (5 bases). Trimming stripped 4 bases from V and 5 bases from J, with 17 bases between. The CDR3 loop spans 15 amino acids.

The sample holds many counts of this clonotype. The chain uses TRBV6-5 and TRBJ1-4; D remains ambiguous. V shed 0 bases and J shed 5 bases, with 19 bases lying between them. The CDR3 contains 18 residues. Per germline, CDR1 MNHEY and CDR2 SVGAGI. The chain's CDR3 is CASSYSLLAVDANEKLFF. In DNA, the CDR3 is TGTGCCAGCAGTTACTCTTTGTTGGCAGTGGATGCAAATGAAAAACTGTTTTTT.

The table lists this clonotype with many counts. The chain combines TRBV12-3 or TRBV12-4 with TRBJ2-7; possibly TRBD1 for D (5 bases). V was shortened by 0 bases and J by 2 bases, with 11 bases between the two germline ends. The CDR3 extends over 15 amino acids. In nucleotides, the CDR3 is TGTGCCAGCAGTTTAGCCGTGACAGAAACCTACGAGCAGTACTTC. This translates into CASSLAVTETYEQYF.

The chain uses TRBV14 and TRBJ2-3; TRBD2 is a possible D gene (5 bases). CDR3 size: 16 residues. The V and J ends lost 4 bases and 1 base respectively, with 15 bases between them. Germline loops: CDR1 SGHDN, CDR2 FVKESK. The CDR3 reads CASSPPTRVGTDTQYF. In DNA form, the CDR3 reads TGTGCCAGCAGCCCGCCAACTAGAGTCGGCACAGATACGCAGTATTTT. Full variable domain (remainder filled in from reference TRBV14 and TRBJ2-3): EAGVTQFPSHSVIEKGQTVTLRCDPISGHDNLYWYRRVMGKEIKFLLHFVKESKQDESGMPNNRFLAERTGGTYSTLKVQPAELEDSGVYFCASSPPTRVGTDTQYFGPGTRLTVL.

There are many counts of this clonotype. V and J are TRBV10-3 and TRBJ2-7; no definite D call. Per the germline V gene, CDR1 is ENHRY and CDR2 is SYGVKD. V was pared by 2 bases and J by 2 bases, with 13 bases between. The CDR3 consists of 15 residues. In DNA form, the CDR3 reads TGTGCCATCAGTGAGGCAGACATCCCGACCTACGAGCAGTACTTC. It is translated as CAISEADIPTYEQYF.

This clonotype was observed many times. The chain combines TRBV19 with TRBJ1-1, with unresolved D. V was shortened by 7 bases and J by 10 bases, with 22 bases between the two germline ends. Looked up from germline, CDR1 is LNHDA and CDR2 is SQIVND (reference sequence). The CDR3 runs 14 residues. The chain's CDR3 is CASIPPGRPSGAFF. The CDR3 DNA reads as TGTGCCAGTATACCCCCGGGCCGACCTTCAGGAGCTTTCTTT.

CDR3 region: CASSLETTRTYEQYF. DNA of the CDR3: TGTGCCAGCAGCTTAGAGACGACTAGGACCTACGAGCAGTACTTC. The chain is built from TRBV11-2 and TRBJ2-7, with D possibly being TRBD2 (6 bases). Germline V CDR1 and CDR2: SGHAT, FQNNGV. This CDR3 contains 15 residues. The germline V and J ends were trimmed by 0 bases and 2 bases, with 11 bases remaining between them. Complete variable domain (other parts from reference TRBV11-2 and TRBJ2-7): EAGVAQSPRYKIIEKRQSVAFWCNPISGHATLYWYQQILGQGPKLLIQFQNNGVVDDSQLPKDRFSAERLKGVDSTLKIQPAKLEDSAVYLCASSLETTRTYEQYFGPGTRLTVT.

This clonotype came up a few times. The V and J genes are TRBV19 and TRBJ1-1, with a weak D call TRBD1 (6 bases). The CDR3 has 14 amino acids. Germline loops: CDR1 LNHDA, CDR2 SQIVND (reference sequence). Trimming shortened V by 4 bases and J by 7 bases, and 16 bases separated the two germline ends. The CDR3 DNA reads TGTGCCAGTAGTAGCCCCGCCAGGGGTATTGAAGCTTTCTTT. It is translated as CASSSPARGIEAFF.

This clonotype came up a few times. The CDR3 protein is CASSTGTVRDTQYF. As DNA, the CDR3 is TGTGCCAGCAGCACGGGGACAGTACGAGATACGCAGTATTTT. V and J are TRBV7-9 and TRBJ2-3, with 7 positions matching TRBD1. Trimming at V came to 5 bases and at J to 5 bases, leaving 7 bases not matched to a gene. This CDR3 comprises 14 residues. CDR1 SEHNR and CDR2 FQNEAQ come from the germline V gene (reference sequence).

This clonotype has a handful of counts. This chain links TRBV20-1 with TRBJ1-4, with D perhaps matching TRBD1 (5 bases). V lost 1 base and J lost 2, with 14 bases in between. Germline V gene sequence: CDR1 DFQATT, CDR2 SNEGSKA (reference sequence). The CDR3 is 16 residues long. The CDR3 DNA is TGCAGTGCTAGAGTGCCTCAGGGTTTTACTAATGAAAAACTGTTTTTT. This codes for CSARVPQGFTNEKLFF.

This clonotype came up many times. The chain joins TRBV29-1 to TRBJ2-3, with D perhaps TRBD2 (5 bases). Germline CDR1 reads SQVTM; CDR2 reads ANQGSEA. This CDR3 contains 13 residues. V was cut by 1 base and J by 5 bases, with 10 bases left in between. CDR3 residues: CSVEGRELDTQYF. CDR3 in DNA: TGCAGCGTTGAAGGTCGGGAACTAGATACGCAGTATTTT.

The genes are TRBV7-9 and TRBJ1-6, with D maybe TRBD1 (6 bases). Trimming removed 3 bases at V and 7 bases at J, with 19 bases between. The germline V gene encodes CDR1 SEHNR and CDR2 FQNEAQ (reference sequence). The CDR3 runs 17 residues. The CDR3 loop reads CASSFNRDTHRNSPLHF. Written as DNA, the CDR3 is TGTGCCAGCAGCTTCAACCGGGACACCCACCGGAATTCACCCCTCCACTTT.